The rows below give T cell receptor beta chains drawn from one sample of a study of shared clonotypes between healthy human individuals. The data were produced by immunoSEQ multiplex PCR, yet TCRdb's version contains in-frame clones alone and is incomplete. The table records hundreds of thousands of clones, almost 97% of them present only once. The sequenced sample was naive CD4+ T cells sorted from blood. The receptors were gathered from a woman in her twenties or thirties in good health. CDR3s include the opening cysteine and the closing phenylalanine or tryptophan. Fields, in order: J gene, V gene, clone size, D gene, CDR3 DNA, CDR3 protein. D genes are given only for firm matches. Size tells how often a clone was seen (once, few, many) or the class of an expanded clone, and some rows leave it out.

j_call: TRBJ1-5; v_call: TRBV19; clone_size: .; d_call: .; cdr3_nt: TGTGCCAGTAGTATTCGGGGGGCTAGCAATCAGCCCCAGCATTTT; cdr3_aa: CASSIRGASNQPQHF
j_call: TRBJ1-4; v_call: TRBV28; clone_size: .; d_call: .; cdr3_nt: TGTGCCAGCAGGATAGGCGGCAGGACAACTAATGAAAAACTGTTTTTT; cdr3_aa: CASRIGGRTTNEKLFF
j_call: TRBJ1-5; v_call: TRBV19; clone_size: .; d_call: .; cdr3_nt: TGTGCCAGTACCCCGCCTGGACGGGGTTTTGGACCCCAGCATTTT; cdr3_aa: CASTPPGRGFGPQHF
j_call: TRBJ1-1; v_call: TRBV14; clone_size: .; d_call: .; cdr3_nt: TGTGCCAGCAGCCAACGTTGGGGGAGCACTGAAGCTTTCTTT; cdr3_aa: CASSQRWGSTEAFF
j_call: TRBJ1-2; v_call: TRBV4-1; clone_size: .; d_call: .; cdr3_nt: TGCGCCAGCAGCCAAGGGCAGCTGGAAGTCTATGGCTACACCTTC; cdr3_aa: CASSQGQLEVYGYTF
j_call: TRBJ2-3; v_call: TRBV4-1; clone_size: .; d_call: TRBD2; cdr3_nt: TGCGCCAGCAGTAGGTGGACTAGCGGGTCAGATACGCAGTATTTT; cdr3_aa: CASSRWTSGSDTQYF
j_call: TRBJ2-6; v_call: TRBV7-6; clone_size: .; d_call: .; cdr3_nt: TGTGCCAGCAGCTTCTCAGCCAGTGGGGCCAACGTCCTGACTTTC; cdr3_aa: CASSFSASGANVLTF
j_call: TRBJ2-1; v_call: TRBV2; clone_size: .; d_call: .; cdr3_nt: TGTGCCAGCAGTGAAGTTATGGGAGTAGGCTACAATGAGCAGTTCTTC; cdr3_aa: CASSEVMGVGYNEQFF
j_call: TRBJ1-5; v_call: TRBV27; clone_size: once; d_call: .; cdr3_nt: TGTGCCAGCAGTACCCGGTCAGGGAGCAATCAGCCCCAGCATTTT; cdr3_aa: CASSTRSGSNQPQHF
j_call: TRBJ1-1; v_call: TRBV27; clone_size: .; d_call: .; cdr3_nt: TGTGCCAGCAGTTCGAGGACCTTATTGAACACTGAAGCTTTCTTT; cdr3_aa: CASSSRTLLNTEAFF
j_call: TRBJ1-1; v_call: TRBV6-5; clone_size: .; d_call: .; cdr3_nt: TGTGCCAGCACCTCAGGCACTGAAGCTTTCTTT; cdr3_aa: CASTSGTEAFF
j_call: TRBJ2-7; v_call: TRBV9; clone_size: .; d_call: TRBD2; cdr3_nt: TGTGCCAGCAGCTCAACCGGGACTAGCGCCTACGAGCAGTACTTC; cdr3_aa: CASSSTGTSAYEQYF
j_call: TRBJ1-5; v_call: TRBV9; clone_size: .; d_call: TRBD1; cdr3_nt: TGTGCCAGCAGCGGAGACAGGGGAGGAAATCAGCCCCAGCATTTT; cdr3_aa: CASSGDRGGNQPQHF
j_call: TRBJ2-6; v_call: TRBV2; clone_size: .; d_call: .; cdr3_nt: TGTGCCAGCAGTGTGAGGGCGGCCTCTGGGGCCAACGTCCTGACTTTC; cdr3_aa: CASSVRAASGANVLTF
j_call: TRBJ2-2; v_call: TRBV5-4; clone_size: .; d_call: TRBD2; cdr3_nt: TGTGCCAGCAGCCTGCGGACTAGCGGCACCGGGGAGCTGTTTTTT; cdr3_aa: CASSLRTSGTGELFF
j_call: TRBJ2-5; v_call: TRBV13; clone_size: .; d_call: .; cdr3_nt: TGTGCCAGCAGCTTAGGAAGTTTGGAGACCCAGTACTTC; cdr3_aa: CASSLGSLETQYF
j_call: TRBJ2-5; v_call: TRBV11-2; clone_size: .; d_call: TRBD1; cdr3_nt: TGTGCCAGCAGCTTGTGGACAGGGGCTGGAGAGACCCAGTACTTC; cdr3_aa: CASSLWTGAGETQYF
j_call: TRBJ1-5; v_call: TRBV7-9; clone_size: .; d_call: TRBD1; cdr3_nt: TGTGCCAGCAGCTCGGACAGGGGTTGGTTGGGTCAGCCCCAGCATTTT; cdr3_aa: CASSSDRGWLGQPQHF
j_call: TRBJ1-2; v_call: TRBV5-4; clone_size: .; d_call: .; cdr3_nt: TGTGCCAGCAGCTTTGGGGAAGGCGGCTACACCTTC; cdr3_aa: CASSFGEGGYTF
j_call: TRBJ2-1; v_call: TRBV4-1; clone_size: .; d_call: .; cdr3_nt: TGCGCCAGCAGCCAAGCTTTCGGACGGGAGCAGTTCTTC; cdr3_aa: CASSQAFGREQFF
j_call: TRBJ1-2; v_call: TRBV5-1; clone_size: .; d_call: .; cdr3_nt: TGCGCCAGCAGCCAGGGAGAGGGCTATGGCTACACCTTC; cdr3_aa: CASSQGEGYGYTF
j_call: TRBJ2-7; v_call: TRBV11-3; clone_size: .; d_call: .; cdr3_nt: TGTGCCAGCAGCTTGGAACAGGGTTACGAGCAGTACTTC; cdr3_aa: CASSLEQGYEQYF
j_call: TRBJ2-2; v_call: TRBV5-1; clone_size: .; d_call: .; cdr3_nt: TGCGCCAGCAGCTTGGCCAGGACCACCGGGGAGCTGTTTTTT; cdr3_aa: CASSLARTTGELFF
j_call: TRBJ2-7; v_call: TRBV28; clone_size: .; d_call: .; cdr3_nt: TGTGCCGTCCCGGGCAGCGGAGGCTACGAGCAGTACTTC; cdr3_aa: CAVPGSGGYEQYF
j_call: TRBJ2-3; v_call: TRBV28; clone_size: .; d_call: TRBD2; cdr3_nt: TGTGCCAGCAGGATACCCCGGACTAGCGAATTCACAGATACGCAGTATTTT; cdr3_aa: CASRIPRTSEFTDTQYF
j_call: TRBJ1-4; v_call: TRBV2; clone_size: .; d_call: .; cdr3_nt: TGTGCCAGCGGCGATGGGGCAACTAATGAAAAACTGTTTTTT; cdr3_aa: CASGDGATNEKLFF
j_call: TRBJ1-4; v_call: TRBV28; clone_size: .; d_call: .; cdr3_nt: TGTGCCAGCAGGCCCTCAGGAGCAACTAATGAAAAACTGTTTTTT; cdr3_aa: CASRPSGATNEKLFF
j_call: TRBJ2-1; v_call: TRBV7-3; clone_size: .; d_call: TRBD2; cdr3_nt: TGTGCCAGCAGCTTAATGGGCGGACCTCCGGGAGGTGAGCAGTTCTTC; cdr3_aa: CASSLMGGPPGGEQFF
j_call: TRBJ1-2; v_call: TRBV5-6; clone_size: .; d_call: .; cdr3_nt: TGTGCCAGCAGCCCCGTCGGGGGGCGCCCCTATGGCTACACCTTC; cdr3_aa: CASSPVGGRPYGYTF
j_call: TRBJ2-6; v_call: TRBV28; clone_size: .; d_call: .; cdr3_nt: TGTGCCAGCAGTCAATCTGGGGCCAACGTCCTGACTTTC; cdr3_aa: CASSQSGANVLTF
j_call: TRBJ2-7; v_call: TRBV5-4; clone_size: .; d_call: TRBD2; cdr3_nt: TGTGCCAGCAGCGGAGGGACTAGCCTATCCTACGAGCAGTACTTC; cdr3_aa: CASSGGTSLSYEQYF
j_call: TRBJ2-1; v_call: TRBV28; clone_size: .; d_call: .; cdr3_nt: TGTGCCAGCAGTTTAAGAGGGCAGGTATACAATGAGCAGTTCTTC; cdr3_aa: CASSLRGQVYNEQFF
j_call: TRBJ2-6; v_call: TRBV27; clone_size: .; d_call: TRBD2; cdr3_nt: TGTGCCAGCAGTTTCGGGACTAGCGGCTCTGGGGCCAACGTCCTGACTTTC; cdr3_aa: CASSFGTSGSGANVLTF
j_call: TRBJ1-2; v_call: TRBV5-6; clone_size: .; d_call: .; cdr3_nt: TGTGCCAGCACCAAGGCGCGACGCTACACCTTC; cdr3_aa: CASTKARRYTF
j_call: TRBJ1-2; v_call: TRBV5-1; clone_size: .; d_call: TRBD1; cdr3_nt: TGCGCCAGCAGTTATACCGGGACAGCGAACTATGGCTACACCTTC; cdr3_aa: CASSYTGTANYGYTF
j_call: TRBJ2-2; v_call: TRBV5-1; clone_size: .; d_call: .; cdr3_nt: TGCGCCAGCAGCTTGGACCCGGCGAACGGTCCCACCCGCTTGTTTTTT; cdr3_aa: CASSLDPANGPTRLFF
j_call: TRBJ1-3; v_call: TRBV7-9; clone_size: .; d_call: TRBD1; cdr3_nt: TGTGCCAGCAGCACTGCGGACAGGGGGCCTGGAAACACCATATATTTT; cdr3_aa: CASSTADRGPGNTIYF
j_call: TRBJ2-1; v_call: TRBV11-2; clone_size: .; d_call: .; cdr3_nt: TGTGCCAGCAGTCCGAAGTGGGCTAGCTCCTACAATGAGCAGTTCTTC; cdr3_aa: CASSPKWASSYNEQFF
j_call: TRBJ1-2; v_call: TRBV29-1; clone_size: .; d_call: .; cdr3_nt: TGCAGCGTTGCAGAACAGAACTATGGCTACACCTTC; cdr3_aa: CSVAEQNYGYTF
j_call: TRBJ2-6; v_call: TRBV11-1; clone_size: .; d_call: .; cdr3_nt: TGTGCCAGCAGCTTAAGACAGGTATCCCCCTCTGGGGCCAACGTCCTGACTTTC; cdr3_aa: CASSLRQVSPSGANVLTF
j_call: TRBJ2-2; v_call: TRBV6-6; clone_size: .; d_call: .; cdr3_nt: TGTGCCAGCAGTCGGTTAGCGGCCGGGGAGCTGTTTTTT; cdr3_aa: CASSRLAAGELFF
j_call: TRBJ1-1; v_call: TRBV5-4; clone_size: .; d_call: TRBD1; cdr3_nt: TGTGCCAGCAGCTTGACAGGGGGCACTGAAGCTTTCTTT; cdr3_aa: CASSLTGGTEAFF
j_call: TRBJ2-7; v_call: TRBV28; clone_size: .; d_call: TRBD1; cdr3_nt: TGTGCCAGCAGTCCATCATACACCCGGGACAGGGGGTATGCTTGGGAGCAGTACTTC; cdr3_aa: CASSPSYTRDRGYAWEQYF
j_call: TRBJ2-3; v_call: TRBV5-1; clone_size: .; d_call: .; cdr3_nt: TGCGCCAGCAGCACCACTCGCGGGGCAGATACGCAGTATTTT; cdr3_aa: CASSTTRGADTQYF
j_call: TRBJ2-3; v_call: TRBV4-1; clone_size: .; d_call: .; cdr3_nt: TGCGCCAGCAGCCCCACAGGGGGGCGAGCGGGAACGCGAGGTGCTACGCAGTATTTT; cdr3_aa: CASSPTGGRAGTRGATQYF
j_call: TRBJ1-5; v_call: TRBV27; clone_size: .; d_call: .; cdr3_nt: TGTGCCAGCAGCAGAGGCTATAGCAATCAGCCCCAGCATTTT; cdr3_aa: CASSRGYSNQPQHF
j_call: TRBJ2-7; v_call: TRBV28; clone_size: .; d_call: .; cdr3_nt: TGTGCCAGCGCCGGGGAAGAGCAGTACTTC; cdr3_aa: CASAGEEQYF
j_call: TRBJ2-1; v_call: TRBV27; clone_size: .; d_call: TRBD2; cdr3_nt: TGTGCCAGCAGTTCTCAGACTAGCGGGAGGCACAATGAGCAGTTCTTC; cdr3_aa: CASSSQTSGRHNEQFF
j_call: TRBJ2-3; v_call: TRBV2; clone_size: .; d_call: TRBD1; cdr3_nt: TGTGCCAGCACCCAGGGGGCGAGCACAGATACGCAGTATTTT; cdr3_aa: CASTQGASTDTQYF
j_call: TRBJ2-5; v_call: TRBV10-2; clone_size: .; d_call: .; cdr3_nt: TGCGCCAGCAAGAGTTGGGGGGACCAAGAGACCCAGTACTTC; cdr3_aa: CASKSWGDQETQYF
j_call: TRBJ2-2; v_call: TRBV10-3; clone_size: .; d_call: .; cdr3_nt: TGTACCACTGGGCGCTCCGGGGAGCTGTTTTTT; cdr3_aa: CTTGRSGELFF
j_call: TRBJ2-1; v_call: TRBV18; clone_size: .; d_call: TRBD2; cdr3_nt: TGTGCCAGCTCACCTGGCCTAGCGGACAATGAGCAGTTCTTC; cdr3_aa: CASSPGLADNEQFF
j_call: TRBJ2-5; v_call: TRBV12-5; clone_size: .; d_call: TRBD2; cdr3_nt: TGTGCTAGTGGTTTGGCCAGGACTAGCGGGAGTGGACAAGAGACCCAGTACTTC; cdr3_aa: CASGLARTSGSGQETQYF
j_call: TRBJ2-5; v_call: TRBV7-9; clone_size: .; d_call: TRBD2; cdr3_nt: TGTGCCAGCAGCCCGCAAGCGGGAGGCAATATGGAGACCCAGTACTTC; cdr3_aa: CASSPQAGGNMETQYF
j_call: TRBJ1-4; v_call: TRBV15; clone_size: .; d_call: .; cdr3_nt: TGTGCCACCGGAGCGGCAACTAATGAAAAACTGTTTTTT; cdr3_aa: CATGAATNEKLFF
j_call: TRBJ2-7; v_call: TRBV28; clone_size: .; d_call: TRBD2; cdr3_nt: TGTGCCAGCAGTTTTATCCGGGCGGGAGTCTCCGGCGAGCAGTACTTC; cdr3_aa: CASSFIRAGVSGEQYF
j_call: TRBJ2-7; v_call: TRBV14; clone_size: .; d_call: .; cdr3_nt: TGTGCCAGCAGTGTTAGACAGGCTCTTACCTACGAGCAGTACTTC; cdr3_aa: CASSVRQALTYEQYF
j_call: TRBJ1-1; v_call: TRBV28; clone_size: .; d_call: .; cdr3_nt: TGTGCCAGCTCCCGCCCCATCGGTATTCCTGAAGCTTTCTTT; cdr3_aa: CASSRPIGIPEAFF
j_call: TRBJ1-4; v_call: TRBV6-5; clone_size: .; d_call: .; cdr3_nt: TGTGCCAGCAGTTACGGGGGGGGACTTGAAAAACTGTTTTTT; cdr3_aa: CASSYGGGLEKLFF